This TCR beta chain was obtained from a study of CD8 T cells in ankylosing spondylitis. General study points: Researchers reportedly found disease-linked clones significantly enriched in matched ankylosing spondylitis synovial fluid. Disease-linked clones were found to be CD8+ and relatively rare in peripheral blood.

Quantitative 5'-RACE with molecular barcodes generated TCR beta libraries. From the 5' RACE reads, TCRdb called clonotypes with MiXCR, one entry per CDR3 protein. Among under 250,000 distinct CDR3 sequences listed, about 26% were seen once. Germline CDR1 and CDR2: SGHAT and FQNNGV. CDR3 length: 16 amino acids. The germline V and J ends were trimmed by 4 bases and 2 bases, with 17 bases remaining between them. This clonotype turned up a few times. Its matching antigen is unknown. The sample taken for sequencing was blood, either unsorted or a sorted T cell fraction (not recorded which). This chain uses TRBV11-2 with TRBJ1-1, with D perhaps matching TRBD1 (5 bases). This TCR derives from a male donor with ankylosing spondylitis or in good health (not recorded which). The CDR3 sequence: CASSSRSQGSNTEAFF. The CDR3 DNA sequence: TGTGCCAGCAGCTCACGCTCCCAGGGAAGCAACACTGAAGCTTTCTTT.